These 12 T cell receptor beta chains originate from one sample sequenced in a study of OX40 agonist ivuxolimab in advanced cancers. The repertoire was sequenced with immunoSEQ multiplex PCR; TCRdb's copy has only in-frame clones and lacks some. The sample holds tens of thousands of clones, about 85% seen once. The material was CD4+ or CD8+ T cells sorted from blood, obtained in a trial of the OX40 agonist ivuxolimab. The receptors here all came from an adult with an advanced solid tumor such as melanoma, head and neck, liver or kidney cancer.

This chain links TRBV11-1 with TRBJ2-1, with TRBD1 identical over 10 bases. The V and J ends lost 1 base and 8 bases, in that order; junction bases with no gene match: 11. The CDR3 is made up of 17 amino acids. Germline V gives CDR1 SGHAT, CDR2 FQDESV (reference sequence). This CDR3 reads CASSLETTGGYLHEQFF. CDR3 DNA: TGTGCCAGCAGCTTAGAAACGACAGGGGGCTATTTGCATGAGCAGTTCTTC.

The CDR3, as DNA: TGTGCCAGCAGTTACTCAGCGGGAGGGCCAACTTATGGCTACACCTTC. This encodes CASSYSAGGPTYGYTF. This chain joins TRBV6-5 and TRBJ1-2; D unclear. The V gene's germline CDR1 is MNHEY and CDR2 SVGAGI. The CDR3 is made up of 16 amino acids. V was shortened by 0 bases and J by 5 bases, with 16 bases between the two germline ends.

The chain links TRBV5-1 to TRBJ2-2; D is perhaps TRBD2 (6 bases). Germline-derived CDR1 and CDR2 are SGHRS and YFSETQ. Trimming left V 0 bases short and J 1 base short, with 10 bases between. CDR3 length: 16 residues. In DNA form, the CDR3 reads TGCGCCAGCAGCTTGGATGGAGGGAAGAACACCGGGGAGCTGTTTTTT. Protein sequence: CASSLDGGKNTGELFF.

This clone was found a few times. The chain carries TRBV28 and TRBJ2-7; 9 nucleotides match TRBD2. Germline V lookup: CDR1 MDHEN, CDR2 SYDVKM. The CDR3 loop spans 12 amino acids. The V and J ends lost 6 bases and 6 bases, in that order; junction bases with no gene match: 3. CDR3 nucleotides: TGTGCCAGCAGGACTAGCGGATCCGAGCAGTACTTC. It translates to CASRTSGSEQYF.

V is TRBV12-5 and J is TRBJ2-3; D is ambiguous. Germline assignment: CDR1 LGHNT and CDR2 FRNRAP. The CDR3 runs to 13 residues. V lost 0 bases, J lost 4 bases, and 5 bases lay in between. CDR3 in amino acids: CASGLVGPDTQYF. The CDR3 DNA is TGTGCTAGTGGTTTGGTAGGGCCAGATACGCAGTATTTT.

The chain employs TRBV27 and TRBJ2-2, with D possibly being TRBD1 (5 bases). The germline gives CDR1 MNHEY, CDR2 SMNVEV (reference sequence). Trimming pared 5 bases from V and 1 base from J, leaving 11 bases between. The CDR3 totals 15 residues. This chain's CDR3 is CASSQQGWNTGELFF. The CDR3 bases are TGTGCCAGCAGTCAGCAGGGTTGGAACACCGGGGAGCTGTTTTTT.

The chain combines TRBV7-9 with TRBJ1-1; D unresolved. Germline loops: CDR1 SEHNR, CDR2 FQNEAQ (reference sequence). This CDR3 is 16 amino acids long. With 5 bases removed from V and 0 bases from J, the gap between germline ends came to 16 bases. This chain's CDR3 is CASSPSGRTLNTEAFF. CDR3 nucleotide sequence: TGTGCCAGCAGCCCTAGCGGCAGGACCTTGAACACTGAAGCTTTCTTT. Full variable domain (missing parts from reference TRBV7-9 and TRBJ1-1): DTGVSQNPRHKITKRGQNVTFRCDPISEHNRLYWYRQTLGQGPEFLTYFQNEAQLEKSRLLSDRFSAERPKGSFSTLEIQRTEQGDSAMYLCASSPSGRTLNTEAFFGQGTRLTVV.

This rearrangement joins TRBV19 to TRBJ1-1, with 7 bases fitting TRBD1. This CDR3 has 15 residues. J lost 0 bases, V lost 9 bases, and 10 bases had no gene match. Germline-derived CDR1 and CDR2 are LNHDA and SQIVND (reference sequence). The CDR3 sequence is CASARDRPLNTEAFF. CDR3 bases: TGTGCCAGCGCCCGGGACAGACCCTTGAACACTGAAGCTTTCTTT.

The J gene is TRBJ2-1, the V gene TRBV13; 12 nucleotides match TRBD2. Losses at the gene ends were 5 bases for V and 8 bases for J; bases not matched to a gene: 16. The CDR3 totals 18 residues. CDR1 is PRHDT and CDR2 is FYEKMQ in the germline V gene (reference sequence). CDR3 DNA: TGTGCCAGCAGCCGAACTGCCCCCCTAGCGGGGGGGCCCCATGAGCAGTTCTTC. Translating it yields CASSRTAPLAGGPHEQFF.

The chain links TRBV19 to TRBJ1-4, with D uncertain. V was cut by 7 bases and J by 5 bases, with 5 bases left in between. Germline V CDR1 and CDR2: LNHDA, SQIVND (reference sequence). This CDR3 spans 11 amino acids. CDR3 sequence reads: CASIGNEKLFF. The CDR3 region has the DNA TGTGCCAGTATCGGGAATGAAAAACTGTTTTTT.

The chain couples TRBV19 to TRBJ2-5, with D tentatively TRBD1 (5 bases). The CDR3 covers 16 residues. The V end lost 2 bases, the J end lost 4 bases, and 17 bases lay between the germline ends. In germline, CDR1 is LNHDA, CDR2 SQIVND (reference sequence). The CDR3 sequence is CASSIIGELWRETQYF. As DNA, the CDR3 is TGTGCCAGTAGTATAATAGGGGAATTGTGGAGAGAGACCCAGTACTTC. The complete variable domain, with remaining parts taken from reference TRBV19 and TRBJ2-5, reads DGGITQSPKYLFRKEGQNVTLSCEQNLNHDAMYWYRQDPGQGLRLIYYSQIVNDFQKGDIAEGYSVSREKKESFPLTVTSAQKNPTAFYLCASSIIGELWRETQYFGPGTRLLVL.

The V call is TRBV20-1, the J call TRBJ2-7; unclear D gene. CDR1 and CDR2 (germline): DFQATT, SNEGSKA (reference sequence). This CDR3 contains 11 residues. With 5 bases removed from V and 3 bases from J, the gap between germline ends came to 8 bases. CDR3 nucleotide sequence: TGCAGTGCTGCGGACCTCTACGAGCAGTACTTC. Translation: CSAADLYEQYF.